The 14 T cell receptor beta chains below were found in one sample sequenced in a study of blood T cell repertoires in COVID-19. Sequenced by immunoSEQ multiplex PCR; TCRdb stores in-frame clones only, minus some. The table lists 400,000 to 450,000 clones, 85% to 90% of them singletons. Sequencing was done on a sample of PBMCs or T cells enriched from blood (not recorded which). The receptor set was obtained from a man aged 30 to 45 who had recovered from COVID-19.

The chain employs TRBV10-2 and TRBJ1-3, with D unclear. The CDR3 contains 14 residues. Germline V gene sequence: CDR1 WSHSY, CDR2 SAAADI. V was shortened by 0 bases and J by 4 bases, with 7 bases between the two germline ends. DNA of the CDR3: TGCGCCAGCAGTGAGTCGAGGTGGGGAAACACCATATATTTT. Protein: CASSESRWGNTIYF.

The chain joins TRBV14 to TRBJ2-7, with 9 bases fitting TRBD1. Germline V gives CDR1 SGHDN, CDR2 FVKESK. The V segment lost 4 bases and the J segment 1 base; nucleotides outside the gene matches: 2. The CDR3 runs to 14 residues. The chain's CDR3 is CASSPGQGSYEQYF. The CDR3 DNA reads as TGTGCCAGCAGCCCAGGACAGGGGTCCTACGAGCAGTACTTC.

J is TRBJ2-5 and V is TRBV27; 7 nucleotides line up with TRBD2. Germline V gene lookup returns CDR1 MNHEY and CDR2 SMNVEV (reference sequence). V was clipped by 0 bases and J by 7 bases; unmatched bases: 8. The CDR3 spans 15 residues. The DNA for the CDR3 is TGTGCCAGCAGTTTATCGAGTAGCGGGCGAGGGACCCAGTACTTC. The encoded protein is CASSLSSSGRGTQYF.

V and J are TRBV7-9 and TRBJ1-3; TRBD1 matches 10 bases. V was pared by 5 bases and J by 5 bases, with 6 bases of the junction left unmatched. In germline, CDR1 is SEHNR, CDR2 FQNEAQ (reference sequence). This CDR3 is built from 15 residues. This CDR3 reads CASSPGTGARNTIYF. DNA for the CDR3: TGTGCCAGCAGCCCCGGGACAGGGGCTCGAAACACCATATATTTT.

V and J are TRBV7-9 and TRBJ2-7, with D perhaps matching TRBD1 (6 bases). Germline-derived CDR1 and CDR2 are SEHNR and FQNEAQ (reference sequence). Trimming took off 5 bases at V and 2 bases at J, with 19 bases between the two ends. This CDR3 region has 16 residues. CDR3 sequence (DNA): TGTGCCAGCAGCGTAGTAATCGGACAGCGAACCTACGAGCAGTACTTC. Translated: CASSVVIGQRTYEQYF.

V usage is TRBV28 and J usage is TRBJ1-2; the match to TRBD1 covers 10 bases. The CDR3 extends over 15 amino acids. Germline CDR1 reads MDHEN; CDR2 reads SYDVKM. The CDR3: CVTQTRDRGYYGYTF. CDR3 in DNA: TGTGTCACACAAACCCGGGACAGGGGATACTATGGCTACACCTTC.

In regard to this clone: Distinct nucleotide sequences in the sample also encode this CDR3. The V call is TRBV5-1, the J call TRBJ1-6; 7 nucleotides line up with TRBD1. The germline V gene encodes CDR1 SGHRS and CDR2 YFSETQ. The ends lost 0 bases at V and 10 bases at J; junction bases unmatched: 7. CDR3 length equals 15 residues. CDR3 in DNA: TGCGCCAGCAGCTTGGGGCAGGGGGTGGAATCACCCCTCCACTTT. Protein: CASSLGQGVESPLHF. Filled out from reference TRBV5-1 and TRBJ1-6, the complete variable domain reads KAGVTQTPRYLIKTRGQQVTLSCSPISGHRSVSWYQQTPGQGLQFLFEYFSETQRNKGNFPGRFSGRQFSNSRSEMNVSTLELGDSALYLCASSLGQGVESPLHFGNGTRLTVT.

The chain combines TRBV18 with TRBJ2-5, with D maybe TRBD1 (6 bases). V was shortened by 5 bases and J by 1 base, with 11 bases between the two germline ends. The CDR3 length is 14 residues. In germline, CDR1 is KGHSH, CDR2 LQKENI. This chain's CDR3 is CASSSGAGQETQYF. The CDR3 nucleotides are TGTGCCAGCTCATCAGGGGCTGGCCAAGAGACCCAGTACTTC.

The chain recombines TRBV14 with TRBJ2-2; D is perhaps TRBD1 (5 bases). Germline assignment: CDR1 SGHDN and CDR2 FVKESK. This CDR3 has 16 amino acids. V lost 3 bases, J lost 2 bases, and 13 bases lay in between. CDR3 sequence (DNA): TGTGCCAGCAGCCATATGGGGCAGGGAAACACCGGGGAGCTGTTTTTT. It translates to CASSHMGQGNTGELFF.

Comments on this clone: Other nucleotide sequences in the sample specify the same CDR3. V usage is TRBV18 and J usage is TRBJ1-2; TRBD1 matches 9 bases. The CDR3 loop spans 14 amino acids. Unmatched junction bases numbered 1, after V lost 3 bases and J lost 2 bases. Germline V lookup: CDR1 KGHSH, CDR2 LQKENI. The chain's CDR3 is CASSPGTGNYGYTF. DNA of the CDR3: TGTGCCAGCTCACCCGGGACAGGGAACTATGGCTACACCTTC.

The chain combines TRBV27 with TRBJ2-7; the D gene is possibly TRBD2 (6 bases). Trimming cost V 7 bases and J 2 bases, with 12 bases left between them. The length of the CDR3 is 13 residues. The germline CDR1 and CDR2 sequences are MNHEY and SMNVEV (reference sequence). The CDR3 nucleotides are TGTGCCAGCACTGGATGGGGGGCCTACGAGCAGTACTTC. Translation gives CASTGWGAYEQYF.

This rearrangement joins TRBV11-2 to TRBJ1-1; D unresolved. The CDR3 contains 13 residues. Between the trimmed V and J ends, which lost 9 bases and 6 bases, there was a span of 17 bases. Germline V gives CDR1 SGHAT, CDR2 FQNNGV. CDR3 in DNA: TGTGCCAGTAAACTAACCCGGGGTTCTGAAGCTTTCTTT. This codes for CASKLTRGSEAFF.

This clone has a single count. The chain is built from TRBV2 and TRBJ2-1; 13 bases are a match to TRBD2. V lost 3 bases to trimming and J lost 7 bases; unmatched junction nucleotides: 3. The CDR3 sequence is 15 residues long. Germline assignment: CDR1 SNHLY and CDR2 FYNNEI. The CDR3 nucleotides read TGTGCCAGCAGTGATAGGACTAGCGGGAGAAATGAGCAGTTCTTC. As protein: CASSDRTSGRNEQFF.

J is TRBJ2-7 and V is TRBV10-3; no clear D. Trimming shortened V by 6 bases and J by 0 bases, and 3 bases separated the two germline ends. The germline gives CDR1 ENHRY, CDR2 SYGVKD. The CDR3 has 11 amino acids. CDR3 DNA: TGTGCCATCAGCAGCTCCTACGAGCAGTACTTC. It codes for CAISSSYEQYF.